The clone carrying this TCR beta chain is termed large. The sample is drawn from a study of patients and donors after allogeneic stem cell transplantation. TCRdb reanalysed the RT-PCR reads using MiXCR and keeps one entry per CDR3 protein. Found here are approximately 760 distinct CDR3 sequences, 1.3% of them singletons; the top ten hold around 23%. The CDR3 extends over 16 amino acids. Germline CDR1 and CDR2: SGHVS and FNYEAQ. V lost 5 bases and J 1 base, leaving 16 bases between the germline ends. The chain is built from TRBV7-6 and TRBJ2-3; tentatively, D is TRBD2 (6 bases). The sequenced material came from blood, either unsorted or a sorted T cell fraction (not recorded which). This receptor was obtained from a human donor who was either an allogeneic HSCT recipient or a stem cell or donor lymphocyte infusion donor (not recorded which). It is not recorded whose cells these are; they may come from a transplant donor. The DNA for the CDR3 is TGTGCCAGCAGCACCTTCACCGGGACTCGCACAGATACGCAGTATTTT. The encoded protein is CASSTFTGTRTDTQYF.